The clone carrying this T cell receptor beta chain was recorded once. The data were obtained in a study of preoperative IRX-2 immunotherapy in early breast cancer. Treatment noted: preoperative locoregional IRX-2 cytokine immunotherapy. Patients received preoperative, locoregional IRX-2 cytokine immunotherapy in a phase Ib study. TCRdb's table, derived via immunoSEQ multiplex PCR, lists solely in-frame clones and lacks some. The table includes 20,000 to 30,000 clones, around 75% detected once. The junction had 2 bases not matched to a gene; V was cut back by 3 bases and J by 1 base. Germline CDR1 and CDR2: SGHNT and YENEEA. This CDR3 region has 16 residues.

Sequences were derived from lymph node tissue, sampled before IRX-2 immunotherapy. The V call is TRBV11-3, the J call TRBJ2-3, with 12 bases fitting TRBD2. This TCR came from a human donor with breast cancer. As DNA, the CDR3 is TGTGCCAGCAGCTTGCGACTAGCGGGAGGCACAGATACGCAGTATTTT. Residues: CASSLRLAGGTDTQYF. The full variable domain, with the rest looked up from reference TRBV11-3 and TRBJ2-3, is EAGVVQSPRYKIIEKKQPVAFWCNPISGHNTLYWYLQNLGQGPELLIRYENEEAVDDSQLPKDRFSAERLKGVDSTLKIQPAELGDSAVYLCASSLRLAGGTDTQYFGPGTRLTVL.